The 16 T cell receptor beta chains listed next were all sequenced from one sample in a study of CD8+CD57+ T cells in acquired aplastic anemia. Genomic DNA constituted the template upon which TCR beta VDJ and CDR3 profiling was performed. One entry per CDR3 protein results from TCRdb running MiXCR on the reads. The data contain under 200,000 distinct CDR3 sequences, approximately 60% of them singletons. The sequenced sample was sorted CD4+, CD8+, or CD8+CD57+ T cells (not recorded which) from PBMCs. These receptors were collected from a human donor in good health.

Here the CDR3 reads CASSASPTETYEQFF. The CDR3 DNA sequence: TGTGCCAGCAGCGCCAGTCCCACAGAGACATATGAGCAGTTCTTC. This rearrangement joins TRBV12-3 or TRBV12-4 to TRBJ2-1; D unclear. The CDR3 extends over 15 amino acids. V lost 6 bases and J 8 bases, leaving 20 bases between the germline ends.

The chain carries TRBV7-2 and TRBJ2-1, with a tentative D call TRBD2 (5 bases). V lost 5 bases, J lost 3 bases, and 17 bases lay in between. Germline CDR1 reads SGHTA; CDR2 reads FQGNSA. The CDR3 length is 16 residues. CDR3 amino acids: CASSPAGGLDYNEQFF. The CDR3 nucleotides are TGTGCCAGCAGCCCCGCGGGTGGACTCGACTACAATGAGCAGTTCTTC. The whole variable domain, filled in from reference TRBV7-2 and TRBJ2-1, reads GAGVSQSPSNKVTEKGKDVELRCDPISGHTALYWYRQSLGQGLEFLIYFQGNSAPDKSGLPSDRFSAERTGGSVSTLTIQRTQQEDSAVYLCASSPAGGLDYNEQFFGPGTRLTVL.

The chain has TRBV7-6 and TRBJ1-1; possibly TRBD1 for D (5 bases). V lost 1 base to trimming and J lost 2 bases, with 11 bases between them. The CDR3 runs to 15 residues. Germline values: CDR1 SGHVS, CDR2 FNYEAQ. This chain's CDR3 is CASSLDNTGNTEAFF. The CDR3 region has the DNA TGTGCCAGCAGCTTAGATAATACAGGCAACACTGAAGCTTTCTTT.

A single count supports this clonotype. The CDR3 loop reads CATSWGLAEERDNEQFF. Here the CDR3 DNA reads TGTGCCACCAGCTGGGGACTAGCGGAAGAAAGGGATAATGAGCAGTTCTTC. The chain recombines TRBV15 with TRBJ2-1, with TRBD2 identical over 11 bases. V dropped 5 bases and J dropped 7; count of bases not matched to a gene: 13. Germline V gene data show CDR1 as LNHNV and CDR2 as YYDKDF (reference sequence). CDR3 size: 17 residues.

The rearrangement links TRBV7-2 to TRBJ1-2; 7 bases fit TRBD1. The CDR3 is 15 residues long. Losses at the gene ends were 5 bases for V and 2 bases for J; bases not matched to a gene: 8. The germline CDR1 and CDR2 sequences are SGHTA and FQGNSA. DNA for the CDR3: TGTGCCAGCAGCCCCGGACCGGGACAGAACTATGGCTACACCTTC. Protein: CASSPGPGQNYGYTF.

The chain carries TRBV19 and TRBJ2-5; D is tentatively TRBD1 or TRBD2 (5 bases each). This CDR3 spans 15 amino acids. Germline CDR1 is LNHDA and CDR2 is SQIVND (reference sequence). The V end was cut by 3 bases, the J end by 5 bases, with 16 bases between. CDR3 in DNA: TGTGCCAGTAGTATGGGGGTTGGGGGTTGGGAGACCCAGTACTTC. The encoded protein is CASSMGVGGWETQYF.

The V call is TRBV12-3 or TRBV12-4, the J call TRBJ2-1; D ambiguous. Trimming cost V 2 bases and J 0 bases, with 2 bases left between them. The CDR3 sequence is 13 residues long. The CDR3 coding sequence is TGTGCCAGCAGTTTATTCTCCTACAATGAGCAGTTCTTC. This sequence encodes CASSLFSYNEQFF.

The rearrangement joins TRBV5-1 to TRBJ2-7; no reliable D call. The germline CDR1 and CDR2 sequences are SGHRS and YFSETQ. The ends were cut back, 4 bases at V and 1 base at J, with 9 bases in the middle. The CDR3 totals 13 residues. CDR3 amino acids: CASSVDISYEQYF. In nucleotides, the CDR3 is TGCGCCAGCAGCGTTGACATTTCCTACGAGCAGTACTTC.

This clonotype was observed at least ten times. The chain carries TRBV9 and TRBJ2-1; 8 nucleotides align to TRBD2. The CDR3 is 16 residues long. V dropped 3 bases and J dropped 6; count of bases not matched to a gene: 11. Germline V gene lookup returns CDR1 SGDLS and CDR2 YYNGEE. In DNA form, the CDR3 reads TGTGCCAGCAGCGACCGGACTAGCAAGGTCAGCAATGAGCAGTTCTTC. It specifies CASSDRTSKVSNEQFF.

Of note for this clonotype: It is likely a read error, because the conserved phenylalanine at the end of the CDR3 is missing. The chain carries TRBV7-9 and TRBJ1-1; TRBD1 might be the D (6 bases). Germline V lookup: CDR1 SEHNR, CDR2 FQNEAQ (reference sequence). Deletions cut 5 bases from V and 0 bases from J, with 13 bases between. The CDR3 sequence is 15 residues long. CDR3 amino acids: CASSGFTGLNTEAFS. As DNA, the CDR3 is TGTGCCAGCAGCGGATTTACAGGGTTGAACACTGAAGCTTTCTCT.

This chain connects TRBV5-1 to TRBJ1-6, with D tentatively TRBD1 (5 bases). The CDR3 has 15 amino acids. Per germline, CDR1 SGHRS and CDR2 YFSETQ. Deletions cut 1 base from V and 9 bases from J, with 14 bases between. CDR3 in amino acids: CASSLNGDLSSPLHF. The CDR3 nucleotides read TGCGCCAGCAGCTTGAATGGGGACCTCAGTTCACCCCTCCACTTT.

The chain recombines TRBV19 with TRBJ2-7; 7 bases match TRBD2. Germline V gives CDR1 LNHDA, CDR2 SQIVND (reference sequence). The CDR3 is made up of 14 amino acids. Unmatched junction bases numbered 3, after V lost 4 bases and J lost 0 bases. The chain's CDR3 is CASSSGGLSYEQYF. The CDR3 DNA reads TGTGCCAGTAGTAGCGGGGGTCTCTCCTACGAGCAGTACTTC.

Many counts were recorded for this clonotype. The chain employs TRBV29-1 and TRBJ1-2; D not certain. Germline lookup yields CDR1 SQVTM and CDR2 ANQGSEA. V lost 7 bases, J lost 4 bases, and 19 bases lay in between. The CDR3 covers 14 residues. The CDR3 DNA sequence: TGCAGCGGTACTATGGGTTTGGAAACCTATGGCTACACCTTC. The encoded protein is CSGTMGLETYGYTF.

This clonotype has more than one count but fewer than ten. The CDR3 nucleotides read TGTGCCACCAGTGAACAACGGGACAGGACCTACAATGAGCAGTTCTTC. It encodes CATSEQRDRTYNEQFF. This sequence joins TRBV24-1 and TRBJ2-1; 8 positions match TRBD1. Germline V gives CDR1 KGHDR, CDR2 SFDVKD. Trimming took 4 bases from V and 2 from J; bases not matched to a gene: 6. The CDR3 length is 16 residues.

Concerning this clonotype: One end of the junction is discordant with germline, which a read error may explain. This chain uses TRBV2 with TRBJ2-2; the D gene is possibly TRBD2 (5 bases). The CDR3 extends over 14 amino acids. Germline loops: CDR1 SNHLY, CDR2 FYNNEI. CDR3 in DNA: TGTGCCAGCAGTGAAGCGCCTGGCACCGGGGAGCTGCTTTTT. As protein: CASSEAPGTGELLF.

This clonotype was found once. This may arise from a read error, as a much more abundant clone is one base away. The chain uses TRBV6-1 and TRBJ1-2, with D maybe TRBD1 (5 bases). V was trimmed by 3 bases and J by 7 bases, leaving 21 bases between them. CDR3 size: 16 residues. In germline, CDR1 is MNHNS, CDR2 SASEGT. CDR3 in amino acids: CASSEDWGGLGSGYTF. The CDR3 DNA reads as TGTGCCAGCAGTGAGGACTGGGGGGGGTTAGGTTCTGGCTACACCTTC.